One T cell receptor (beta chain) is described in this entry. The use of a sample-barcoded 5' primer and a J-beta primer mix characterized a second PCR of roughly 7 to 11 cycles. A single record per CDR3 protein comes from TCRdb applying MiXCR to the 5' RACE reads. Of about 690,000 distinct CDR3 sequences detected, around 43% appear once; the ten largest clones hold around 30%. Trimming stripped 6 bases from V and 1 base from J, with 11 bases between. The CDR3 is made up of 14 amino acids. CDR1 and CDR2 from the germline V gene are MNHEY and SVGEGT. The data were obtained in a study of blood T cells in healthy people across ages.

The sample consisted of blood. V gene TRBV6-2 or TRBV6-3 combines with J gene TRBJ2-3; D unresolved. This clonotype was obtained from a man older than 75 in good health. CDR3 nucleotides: TGTGCCAGCAGGAACGCTGGAGGCACAGATACGCAGTATTTT. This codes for CASRNAGGTDTQYF.